One sample yielded the 3 T cell receptor beta chains listed below, sequenced in a study of blood T cells in healthy people across ages. For the second PCR, which ran for roughly 6 to 11 cycles, a sample-barcoded 5' primer and a J-beta primer mix were used. TCRdb fed the 5' RACE reads into MiXCR, producing one record per CDR3 protein. The table shows some 760,000 distinct CDR3 sequences, with about 25% occurring only once. The sample also formed part of further work on T cells of mothers and their children.

Input material: blood. Receptor source: a boy younger than 18 in good health.

The rearrangement links TRBV12-3 or TRBV12-4 to TRBJ2-5; D is perhaps TRBD1 (5 bases). CDR3 length equals 12 residues. Trimming shortened V by 6 bases and J by 7 bases, and 12 bases separated the two germline ends. This chain's CDR3 is CASSLLQGTQYF. In DNA form, the CDR3 reads TGTGCCAGCAGCCTACTTCAGGGGACCCAGTACTTC.

This clonotype was detected only a few times. The chain couples TRBV4-3 to TRBJ2-1; TRBD2 aligns across 7 bases. The V gene's germline CDR1 is LGHNA and CDR2 YSLEER. The V segment lost 0 bases and the J segment 1 base; nucleotides outside the gene matches: 6. The CDR3 has 17 amino acids. This CDR3 reads CASSQDSSGRSYNEQFF. The CDR3 DNA reads as TGCGCCAGCAGCCAAGATTCTAGCGGTCGTTCCTACAATGAGCAGTTCTTC.

This clonotype was recorded a few times. The chain is built from TRBV4-3 and TRBJ1-1; D uncertain. CDR3 length equals 14 residues. V shed 0 bases and J shed 5 bases, with 10 bases lying between them. Germline V gene data show CDR1 as LGHNA and CDR2 as YSLEER. CDR3 nucleotides: TGCGCCAGCAGCCAAGATGATCCGGGGACTGAAGCTTTCTTT. Protein sequence: CASSQDDPGTEAFF.